A single sample is the source of the 4 T cell receptor beta chains below, sequenced in a study of T cells after yellow fever vaccination. MiXCR was run by TCRdb on the 5' RACE reads, yielding one entry per CDR3 protein. The table has roughly 330,000 distinct CDR3 sequences, 6.8% seen once. Sample: PBMCs, taken 45 days after the first yellow fever vaccination. These receptors all stem from a man between 18 and 29 years old who received the YFV17D yellow fever vaccine.

This clonotype was counted ten times or more. The chain recombines TRBV28 with TRBJ2-2; D is perhaps TRBD2 (6 bases). The V end lost 7 bases, the J end lost 8 bases, and 14 bases lay between the germline ends. The CDR3 runs to 13 residues. The germline gives CDR1 MDHEN, CDR2 SYDVKM. As DNA, the CDR3 is TGTGCCAGCACCCTTTGGGGGGAAGGGGAGCTGTTTTTT. Encoded protein: CASTLWGEGELFF. The whole variable domain, filled in from reference TRBV28 and TRBJ2-2, reads DVKVTQSSRYLVKRTGEKVFLECVQDMDHENMFWYRQDPGLGLRLIYFSYDVKMKEKGDIPEGYSVSREKKERFSLILESASTNQTSMYLCASTLWGEGELFFGEGSRLTVL.

The chain couples TRBV18 to TRBJ2-7, with a tentative D call TRBD2 (5 bases). Between the trimmed V and J ends, which lost 6 bases and 5 bases, there was a span of 14 bases. CDR3 size: 13 residues. The germline V gene encodes CDR1 KGHSH and CDR2 LQKENI. The CDR3, as DNA: TGTGCCAGCTCGGACCCGGGGAGAGACGAGCAGTACGTC. This translates into CASSDPGRDEQYV.

This clonotype was found many times. The V gene is TRBV5-1, the J gene TRBJ2-1; 8 bases match TRBD1. Trimming at V came to 0 bases and at J to 7 bases, leaving 9 bases not matched to a gene. The CDR3 has 16 amino acids. CDR1 SGHRS and CDR2 YFSETQ come from the germline V gene. Written as DNA, the CDR3 is TGCGCCAGCAGCTTGGTCCCGCAGGGGGCAAGAAATGAGCAGTTCTTC. Its translation: CASSLVPQGARNEQFF.

The chain couples TRBV6-6 to TRBJ2-1; possible D gene TRBD1, 6 bases. Germline values: CDR1 MNHNY, CDR2 SVGAGI (reference sequence). The CDR3 length is 12 residues. Deletions cut 7 bases from V and 6 bases from J, with 10 bases between. For the CDR3, the DNA is TGTGCCAGCAAGCAACAGGGCAATGAGCAGTTCTTC. Translating it yields CASKQQGNEQFF.